The clone carrying this T cell receptor (beta chain) was observed many times. Trimming pared 0 bases from V and 9 bases from J, leaving 10 bases between. This CDR3 has 13 amino acids. Per germline, CDR1 SGHRS and CDR2 YFSETQ. This entry comes from a study of breast tumors, draining lymph nodes, adjacent tissues. TCRdb used MiXCR to reprocess the multiplex PCR reads, holding one entry per CDR3 protein. The table has about 47,000 distinct CDR3 sequences, around 23% seen once. The sequenced material came from breast tumor tissue. The source of this sequence is a female donor with breast cancer. Some clones in this sample may be carry-over from other donors' samples. This chain joins TRBV5-1 and TRBJ1-3; the D is unclear. As DNA, the CDR3 is TGCGCCAGCAGCTTGGCCTGGGAGGGCACCATATATTTT. Its protein product is CASSLAWEGTIYF. Full variable domain (outside the CDR3, taken from reference TRBV5-1 and TRBJ1-3): KAGVTQTPRYLIKTRGQQVTLSCSPISGHRSVSWYQQTPGQGLQFLFEYFSETQRNKGNFPGRFSGRQFSNSRSEMNVSTLELGDSALYLCASSLAWEGTIYFGEGSWLTVV.